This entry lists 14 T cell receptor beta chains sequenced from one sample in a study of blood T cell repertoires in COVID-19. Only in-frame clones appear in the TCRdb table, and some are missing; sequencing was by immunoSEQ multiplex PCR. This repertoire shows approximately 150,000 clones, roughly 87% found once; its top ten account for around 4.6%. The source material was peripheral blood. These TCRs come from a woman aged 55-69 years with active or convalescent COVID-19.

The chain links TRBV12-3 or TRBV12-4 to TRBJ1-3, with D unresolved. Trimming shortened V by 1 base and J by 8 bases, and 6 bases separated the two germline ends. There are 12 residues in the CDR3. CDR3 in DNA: TGTGCCAGCAGTTTAGTGTCGGACACCATATATTTT. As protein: CASSLVSDTIYF.

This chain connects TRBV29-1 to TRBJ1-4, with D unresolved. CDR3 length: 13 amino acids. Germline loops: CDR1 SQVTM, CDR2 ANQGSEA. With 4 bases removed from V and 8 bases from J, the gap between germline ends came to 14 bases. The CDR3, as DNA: TGCAGCGTTGTGTCGGGAGTTAGGGAAAAACTGTTTTTT. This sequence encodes CSVVSGVREKLFF.

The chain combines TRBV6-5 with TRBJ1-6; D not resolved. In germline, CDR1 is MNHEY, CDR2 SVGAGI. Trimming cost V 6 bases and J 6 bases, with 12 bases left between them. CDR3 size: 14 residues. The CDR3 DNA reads TGTGCCAGCAGCCCCCGAGCAATTAATTCACCCCTCCACTTT. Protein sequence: CASSPRAINSPLHF.

CDR3 coding DNA: TGTGCCAGCAGCTTAGAGGTCGGGAGGGCCCAGCAGGTGTTTTTT. This sequence encodes CASSLEVGRAQQVFF. The chain uses TRBV7-8 and TRBJ2-2, with 8 bases aligning to TRBD2. This CDR3 contains 15 residues. The V segment lost 1 base and the J segment 15 bases; nucleotides outside the gene matches: 13. CDR1 is SGHVS and CDR2 is FQNEAQ in the germline V gene.

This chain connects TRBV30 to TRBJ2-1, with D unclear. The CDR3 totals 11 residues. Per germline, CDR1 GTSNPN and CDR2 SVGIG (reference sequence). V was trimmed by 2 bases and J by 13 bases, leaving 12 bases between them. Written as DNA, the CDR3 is TGTGCCTGGAGTATCCGCTCAGATCAGTTCTTC. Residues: CAWSIRSDQFF.

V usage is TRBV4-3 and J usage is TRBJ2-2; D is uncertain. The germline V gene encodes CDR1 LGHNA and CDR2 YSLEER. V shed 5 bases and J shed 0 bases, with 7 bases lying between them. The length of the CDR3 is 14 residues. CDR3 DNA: TGCGCCAGCAGCTTTTCTCCGAACACCGGGGAGCTGTTTTTT. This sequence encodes CASSFSPNTGELFF.

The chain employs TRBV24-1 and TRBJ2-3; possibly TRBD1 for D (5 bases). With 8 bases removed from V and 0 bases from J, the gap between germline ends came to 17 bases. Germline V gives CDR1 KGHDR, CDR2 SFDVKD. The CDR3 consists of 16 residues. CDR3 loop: CATTDKTAISTDTQYF. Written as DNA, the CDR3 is TGTGCCACCACGGACAAAACAGCGATTAGCACAGATACGCAGTATTTT.

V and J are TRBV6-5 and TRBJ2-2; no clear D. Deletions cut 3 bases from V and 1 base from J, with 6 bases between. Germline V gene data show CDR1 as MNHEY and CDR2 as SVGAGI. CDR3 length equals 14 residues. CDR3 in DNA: TGTGCCAGCAGTTATTCGGTGAACACCGGGGAGCTGTTTTTT. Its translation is CASSYSVNTGELFF.

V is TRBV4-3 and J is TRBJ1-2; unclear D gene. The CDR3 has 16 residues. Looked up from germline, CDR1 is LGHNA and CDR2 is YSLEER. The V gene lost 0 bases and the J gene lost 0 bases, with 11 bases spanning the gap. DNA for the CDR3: TGCGCCAGCAGCCAAGATTTGGAGACTCCTAACTATGGCTACACCTTC. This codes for CASSQDLETPNYGYTF.

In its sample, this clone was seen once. CDR3 bases: TGTGCCAGCAGCTTTACTGAGTACTTTACAGATACGCAGTATTTT. The encoded protein is CASSFTEYFTDTQYF. The chain carries TRBV5-5 and TRBJ2-3, with no clear D. CDR1 SGHKS and CDR2 YYEKEE come from the germline V gene (reference sequence). The CDR3 sequence is 15 residues long. Trimming pared 2 bases from V and 3 bases from J, leaving 13 bases between. Filled out from reference TRBV5-5 and TRBJ2-3, the complete variable domain reads DAGVTQSPTHLIKTRGQQVTLRCSPISGHKSVSWYQQVLGQGPQFIFQYYEKEERGRGNFPDRFSARQFPNYSSELNVNALLLGDSALYLCASSFTEYFTDTQYFGPGTRLTVL.

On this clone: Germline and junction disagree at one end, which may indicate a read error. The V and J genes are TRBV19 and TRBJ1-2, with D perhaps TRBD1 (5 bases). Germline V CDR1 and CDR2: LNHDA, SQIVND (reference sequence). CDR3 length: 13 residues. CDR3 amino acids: CASSIEGRSGYTF. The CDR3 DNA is TGTGCCAGTAGCATAGAGGGGCGAAGCGGCTACACCTTC. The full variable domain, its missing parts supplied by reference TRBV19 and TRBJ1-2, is DGGITQSPKYLFRKEGQNVTLSCEQNLNHDAMYWYRQDPGQGLRLIYYSQIVNDFQKGDIAEGYSVSREKKESFPLTVTSAQKNPTAFYLCASSIEGRSGYTFGSGTRLTVV.

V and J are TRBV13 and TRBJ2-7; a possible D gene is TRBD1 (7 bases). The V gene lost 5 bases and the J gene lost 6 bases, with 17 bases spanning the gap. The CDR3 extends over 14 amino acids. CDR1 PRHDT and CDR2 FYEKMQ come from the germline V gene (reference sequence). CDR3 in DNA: TGTGCCAGCAGCCCACGGGGGCGGACAGGCGAGCAGTACTTC. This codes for CASSPRGRTGEQYF.

The CDR3 spells CASSKGLATYEQYF. The CDR3 coding sequence is TGTGCCAGCAGCAAGGGACTAGCTACATACGAGCAGTACTTC. This chain links TRBV7-9 with TRBJ2-7; 9 positions match TRBD2. The trim removed 5 bases at V and 4 bases at J, leaving 6 bases unmatched. The CDR3 contains 14 residues. Per germline, CDR1 SEHNR and CDR2 FQNEAQ (reference sequence).

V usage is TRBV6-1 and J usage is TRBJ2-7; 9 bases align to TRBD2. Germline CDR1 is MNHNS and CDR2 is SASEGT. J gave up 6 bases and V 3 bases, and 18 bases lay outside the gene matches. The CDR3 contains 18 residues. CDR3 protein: CASSEPPGLAGGSVEQYF. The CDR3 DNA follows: TGTGCCAGCAGTGAGCCCCCGGGACTAGCCGGGGGTAGCGTCGAGCAGTACTTC.